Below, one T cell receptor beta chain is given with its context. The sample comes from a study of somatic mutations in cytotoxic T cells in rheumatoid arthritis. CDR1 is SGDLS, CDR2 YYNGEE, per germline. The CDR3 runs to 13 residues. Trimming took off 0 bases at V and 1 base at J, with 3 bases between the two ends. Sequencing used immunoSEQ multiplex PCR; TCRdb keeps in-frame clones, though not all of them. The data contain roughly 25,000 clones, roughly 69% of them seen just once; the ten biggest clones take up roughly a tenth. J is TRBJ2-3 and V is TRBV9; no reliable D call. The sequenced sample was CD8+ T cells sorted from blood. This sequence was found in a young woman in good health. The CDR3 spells CASSVGGTDTQYF. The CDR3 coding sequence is TGTGCCAGCAGCGTAGGGGGCACAGATACGCAGTATTTT.